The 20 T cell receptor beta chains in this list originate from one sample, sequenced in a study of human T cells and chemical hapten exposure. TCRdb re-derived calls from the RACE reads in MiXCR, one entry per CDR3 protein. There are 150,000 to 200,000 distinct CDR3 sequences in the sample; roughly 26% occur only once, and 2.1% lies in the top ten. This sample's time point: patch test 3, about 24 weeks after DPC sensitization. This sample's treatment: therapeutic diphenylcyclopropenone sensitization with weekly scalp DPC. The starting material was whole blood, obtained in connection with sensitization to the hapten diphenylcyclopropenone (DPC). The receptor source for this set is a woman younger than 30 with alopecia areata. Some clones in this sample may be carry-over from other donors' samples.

The CDR3 reads CACTKGTRGTDTQYF. For the CDR3, the DNA is TGTGCCTGCACGAAAGGGACTAGGGGCACAGATACGCAGTATTTT. The V gene is TRBV5-4, the J gene TRBJ2-3; 8 nucleotides match TRBD2. Trimming took 10 bases from V and 1 from J; bases not matched to a gene: 11. This CDR3 has 15 amino acids. The V gene's germline CDR1 is SGHNT and CDR2 YYREEE (reference sequence). The entire variable domain, with the rest obtained from reference TRBV5-4 and TRBJ2-3, is as follows: ETGVTQSPTHLIKTRGQQVTLRCSSQSGHNTVSWYQQALGQGPQFIFQYYREEENGRGNFPPRFSGLQFPNYSSELNVNALELDDSALYLCACTKGTRGTDTQYFGPGTRLTVL.

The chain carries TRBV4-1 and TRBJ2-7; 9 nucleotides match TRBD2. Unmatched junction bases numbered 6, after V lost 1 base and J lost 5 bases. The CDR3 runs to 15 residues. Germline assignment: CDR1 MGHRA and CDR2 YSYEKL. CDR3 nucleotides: TGCGCCAGCAGCCAAGGGGCGGGAGGGAAGGACGAGCAGTACTTC. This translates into CASSQGAGGKDEQYF.

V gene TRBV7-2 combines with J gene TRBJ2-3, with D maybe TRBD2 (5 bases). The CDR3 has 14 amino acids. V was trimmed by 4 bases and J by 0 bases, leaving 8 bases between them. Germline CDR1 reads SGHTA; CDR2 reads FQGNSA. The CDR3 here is CASSWRQSTDTQYF. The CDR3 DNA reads TGTGCCAGCAGCTGGAGGCAGAGCACAGATACGCAGTATTTT.

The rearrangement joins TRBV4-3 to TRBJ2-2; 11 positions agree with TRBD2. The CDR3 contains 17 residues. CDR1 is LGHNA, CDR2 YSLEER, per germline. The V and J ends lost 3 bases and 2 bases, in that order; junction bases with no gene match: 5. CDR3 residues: CASSQLAGGYNTGELFF. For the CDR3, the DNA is TGCGCCAGCAGCCAGCTAGCGGGGGGCTACAACACCGGGGAGCTGTTTTTT.

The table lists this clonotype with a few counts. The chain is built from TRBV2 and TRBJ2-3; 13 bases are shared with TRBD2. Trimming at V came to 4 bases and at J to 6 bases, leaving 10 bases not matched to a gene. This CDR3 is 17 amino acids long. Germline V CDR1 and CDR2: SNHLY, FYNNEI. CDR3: CASSGPGTSGDADTQYF. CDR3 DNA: TGTGCCAGCAGTGGTCCCGGGACTAGCGGGGATGCGGATACGCAGTATTTT.

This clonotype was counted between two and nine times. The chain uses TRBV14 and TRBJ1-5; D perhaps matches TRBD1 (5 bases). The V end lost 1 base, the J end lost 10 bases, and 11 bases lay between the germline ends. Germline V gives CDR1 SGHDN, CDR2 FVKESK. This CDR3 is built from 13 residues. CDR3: CASSQAGFGPQHF. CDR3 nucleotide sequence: TGTGCCAGCAGCCAAGCAGGGTTTGGTCCCCAGCATTTT.

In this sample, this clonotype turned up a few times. The CDR3 loop is CASSYLSNEQFF. CDR3 DNA sequence: TGTGCCAGCAGTTACTTGAGCAATGAGCAGTTCTTC. V usage is TRBV6-2 or TRBV6-3 and J usage is TRBJ2-1; D is unresolved. The CDR3 is made up of 12 amino acids. Germline-derived CDR1 and CDR2 are MNHEY and SVGEGT. V lost 1 base to trimming and J lost 6 bases, with 4 bases between them.

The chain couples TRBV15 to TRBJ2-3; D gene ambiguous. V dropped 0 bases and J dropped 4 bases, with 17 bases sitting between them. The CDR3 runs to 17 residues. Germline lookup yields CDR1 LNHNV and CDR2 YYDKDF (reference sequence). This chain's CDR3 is CATSRDSPERWADTQYF. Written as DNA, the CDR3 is TGTGCCACCAGCAGAGATAGCCCCGAAAGATGGGCAGATACGCAGTATTTT.

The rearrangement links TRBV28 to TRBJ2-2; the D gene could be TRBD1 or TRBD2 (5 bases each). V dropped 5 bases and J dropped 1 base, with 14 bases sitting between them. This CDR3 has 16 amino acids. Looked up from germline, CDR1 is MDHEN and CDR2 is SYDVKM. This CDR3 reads CASSPRDEENTGELFF. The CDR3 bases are TGTGCCAGCAGTCCCCGGGACGAAGAGAACACCGGGGAGCTGTTTTTT.

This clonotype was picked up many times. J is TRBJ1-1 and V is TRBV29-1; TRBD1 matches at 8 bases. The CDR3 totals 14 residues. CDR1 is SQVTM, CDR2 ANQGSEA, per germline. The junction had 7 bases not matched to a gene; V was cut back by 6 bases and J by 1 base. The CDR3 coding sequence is TGCAGCGTCGGGCGGACAGGGAGGAACACTGAAGCTTTCTTT. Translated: CSVGRTGRNTEAFF.

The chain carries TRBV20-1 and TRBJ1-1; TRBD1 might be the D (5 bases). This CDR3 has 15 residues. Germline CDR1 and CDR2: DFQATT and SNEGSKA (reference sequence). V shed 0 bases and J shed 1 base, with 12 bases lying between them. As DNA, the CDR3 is TGCAGTGCTAGAGATCGTTGGGGCGCGAACACTGAAGCTTTCTTT. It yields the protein CSARDRWGANTEAFF.

This chain's CDR3 is CASSGIGGGAEAFF. The CDR3 bases are TGTGCCAGCAGTGGGATAGGGGGGGGAGCTGAAGCTTTCTTT. The chain links TRBV25-1 to TRBJ1-1, with D maybe TRBD1 (6 bases). The ends were cut back, 4 bases at V and 6 bases at J, with 15 bases in the middle. This CDR3 is built from 14 residues. Germline-derived CDR1 and CDR2 are MGHDK and SYGVNS.

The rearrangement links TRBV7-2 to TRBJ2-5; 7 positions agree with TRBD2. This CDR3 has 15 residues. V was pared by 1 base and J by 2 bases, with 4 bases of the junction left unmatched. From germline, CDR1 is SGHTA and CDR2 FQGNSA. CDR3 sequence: CASSLGGGGQETQYF. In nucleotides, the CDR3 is TGTGCCAGCAGCTTAGGGGGGGGTGGGCAAGAGACCCAGTACTTC.

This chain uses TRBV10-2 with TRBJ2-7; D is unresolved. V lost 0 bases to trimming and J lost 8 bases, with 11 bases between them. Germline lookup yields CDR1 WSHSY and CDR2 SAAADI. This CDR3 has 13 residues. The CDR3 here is CASSESRYEKQYF. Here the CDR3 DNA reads TGCGCCAGCAGTGAGTCGCGTTATGAAAAGCAGTACTTC.

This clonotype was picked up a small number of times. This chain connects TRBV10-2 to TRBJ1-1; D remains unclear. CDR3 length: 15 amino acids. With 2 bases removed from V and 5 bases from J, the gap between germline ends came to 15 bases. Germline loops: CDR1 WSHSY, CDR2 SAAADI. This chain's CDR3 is CASSEARWSGTEAFF. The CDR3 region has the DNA TGCGCCAGCAGTGAGGCCAGGTGGTCGGGGACTGAAGCTTTCTTT.

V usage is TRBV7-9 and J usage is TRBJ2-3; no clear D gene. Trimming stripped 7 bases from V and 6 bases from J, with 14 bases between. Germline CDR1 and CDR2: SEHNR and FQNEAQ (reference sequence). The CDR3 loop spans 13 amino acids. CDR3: CASNDGLWDTQYF. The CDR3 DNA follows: TGTGCCAGCAACGATGGGTTGTGGGATACGCAGTATTTT.

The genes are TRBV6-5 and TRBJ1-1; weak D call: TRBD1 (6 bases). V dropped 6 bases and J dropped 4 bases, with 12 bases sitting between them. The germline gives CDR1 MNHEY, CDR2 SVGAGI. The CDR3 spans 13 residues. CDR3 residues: CASRSTGSTEAFF. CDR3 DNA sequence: TGTGCCAGCAGAAGCACAGGGTCCACTGAAGCTTTCTTT.

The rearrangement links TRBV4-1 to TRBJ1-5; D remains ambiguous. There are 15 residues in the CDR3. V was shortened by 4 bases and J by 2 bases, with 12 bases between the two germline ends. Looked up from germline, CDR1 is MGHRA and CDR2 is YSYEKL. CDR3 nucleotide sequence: TGCGCCAGCAGCCTGGACCTCCGTGGCAATCAGCCCCAGCATTTT. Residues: CASSLDLRGNQPQHF.

The CDR3 DNA sequence: TGCGCCAGCAGCCAAGGGACAGGCACCGAGCAGTACTTC. This sequence encodes CASSQGTGTEQYF. This sequence joins TRBV4-3 and TRBJ2-7, with 7 bases aligning to TRBD1. This CDR3 comprises 13 residues. Germline values: CDR1 LGHNA, CDR2 YSLEER. With 1 base clipped from V and 6 bases from J, the junction kept 3 bases outside the gene matches.

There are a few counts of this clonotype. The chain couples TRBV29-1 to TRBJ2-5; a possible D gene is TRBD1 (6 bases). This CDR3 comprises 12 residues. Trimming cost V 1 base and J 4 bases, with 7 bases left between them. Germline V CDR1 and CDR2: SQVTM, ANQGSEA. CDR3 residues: CSVEGGPETQYF. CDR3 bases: TGCAGCGTTGAAGGGGGGCCAGAGACCCAGTACTTC.